These 13 T cell receptor beta chains share one sample of origin, sequenced in a study of control samples from healthy donors and cancer patients. The data were produced by immunoSEQ multiplex PCR, yet TCRdb's version contains in-frame clones alone and is incomplete. The table records about 160,000 clones, about 94% of them present only once. Sequencing was performed on blood. These receptors were taken from a woman between 25 and 40 years old in good health.

The chain is built from TRBV29-1 and TRBJ2-7; 13 positions agree with TRBD2. CDR3 length: 13 amino acids. V shed 5 bases and J 7 bases; nucleotides not matched to a gene: 5. Per germline, CDR1 SQVTM and CDR2 ANQGSEA. CDR3 bases: TGCAGCGTTCCCGGGACTAGCGGGATAGAGCAGTACTTC. Translation gives CSVPGTSGIEQYF.

This clone was picked up one time. The chain employs TRBV20-1 and TRBJ2-1; TRBD2 might be the D (5 bases). The CDR3 loop spans 10 amino acids. The germline V and J ends were trimmed by 6 bases and 10 bases, with 10 bases remaining between them. CDR1 DFQATT and CDR2 SNEGSKA come from the germline V gene (reference sequence). The CDR3 DNA is TGCAGTGCAGCAACTAGAGAGCAGTTCTTC. Encoded protein: CSAATREQFF.

The chain joins TRBV7-9 to TRBJ2-1; 8 bases fit TRBD2. CDR1 is SEHNR, CDR2 FQNEAQ, per germline (reference sequence). With V trimmed by 4 bases and J by 2 bases, 10 bases remained unmatched. This CDR3 spans 17 amino acids. The CDR3 DNA sequence: TGTGCCAGCAGCTCCCTGTCAGCGGGAGACCCCTACAATGAGCAGTTCTTC. This encodes CASSSLSAGDPYNEQFF.

V usage is TRBV15 and J usage is TRBJ2-5; 9 bases are a match to TRBD1. CDR1 is LNHNV and CDR2 is YYDKDF in the germline V gene (reference sequence). The length of the CDR3 is 15 residues. Unmatched junction bases numbered 5, after V lost 5 bases and J lost 1 base. The CDR3 region has the DNA TGTGCCACCAGCTTAGGGACAGGGCTCCAAGAGACCCAGTACTTC. Translation: CATSLGTGLQETQYF.

The genes are TRBV7-9 and TRBJ2-7; 11 bases are a match to TRBD2. The CDR3 has 19 residues. CDR1 is SEHNR and CDR2 is FQNEAQ in the germline V gene (reference sequence). V dropped 5 bases and J dropped 0; count of bases not matched to a gene: 15. In DNA form, the CDR3 reads TGTGCCAGCAGCGCACCCCCCGGGACTAGCGGACCTCACTCCTACGAGCAGTACTTC. Translating it yields CASSAPPGTSGPHSYEQYF.

The V call is TRBV27, the J call TRBJ1-2; no firm D call. Germline V lookup: CDR1 MNHEY, CDR2 SMNVEV (reference sequence). V dropped 3 bases and J dropped 2 bases, with 10 bases sitting between them. This CDR3 has 14 amino acids. In DNA form, the CDR3 reads TGTGCCAGCAGTTTCGGGGTCAGCAACTATGGCTACACCTTC. Translated: CASSFGVSNYGYTF.

The chain carries TRBV24-1 and TRBJ2-1, with a tentative D call TRBD2 (6 bases). CDR1 and CDR2 from the germline V gene are KGHDR and SFDVKD. V lost 7 bases, J lost 0 bases, and 12 bases lay in between. This CDR3 has 15 amino acids. CDR3 sequence reads: CATSAGRISYNEQFF. The CDR3 region has the DNA TGTGCCACCAGCGCGGGACGGATCTCCTACAATGAGCAGTTCTTC.

CDR3 coding DNA: TGTGCCAGCCACCAAGAGACCCAGTACTTC. Translating gives CASHQETQYF. The chain employs TRBV6-5 and TRBJ2-5, with D unclear. V shed 8 bases and J shed 0 bases, with 1 base lying between them. The germline gives CDR1 MNHEY, CDR2 SVGAGI. The CDR3 totals 10 residues.

V and J are TRBV3-1 (or the pseudogene TRBV3-2) and TRBJ1-1, with 7 bases matching TRBD1. Germline V gene data show CDR1 as LGHDT and CDR2 as YNNKEL (reference sequence). This CDR3 is built from 14 residues. The junction had 6 bases not matched to a gene; V was cut back by 4 bases and J by 4 bases. The CDR3 DNA sequence: TGTGCCAGCAGCCTAGGGGGCGCGGGCACTGAAGCTTTCTTT. Its translation: CASSLGGAGTEAFF.

The chain is built from TRBV27 and TRBJ1-1, with D uncertain. The CDR3 totals 14 residues. Germline-derived CDR1 and CDR2 are MNHEY and SMNVEV (reference sequence). V lost 1 base and J 1 base, leaving 7 bases between the germline ends. CDR3 nucleotide sequence: TGTGCCAGCAGTTTATGGTCTCGGAACACTGAAGCTTTCTTT. Translated: CASSLWSRNTEAFF.

CDR3 sequence (DNA): TGTGCCAGCAAAGGTCCCTTAGGGGCCAACGTCCTGACTTTC. Amino acid sequence: CASKGPLGANVLTF. The chain recombines TRBV6-5 with TRBJ2-6, with D unresolved. V lost 7 bases to trimming and J lost 4 bases, with 11 bases between them. CDR3 length equals 14 residues. The germline gives CDR1 MNHEY, CDR2 SVGAGI.

This chain uses TRBV24-1 with TRBJ2-5, with a tentative D call TRBD1 (5 bases). The CDR3 spans 14 residues. V was clipped by 5 bases and J by 2 bases, with 11 bases between them. Per germline, CDR1 KGHDR and CDR2 SFDVKD. The CDR3 bases are TGTGCCACCAGTGGTACTCAGGGACAAGAGACCCAGTACTTC. As protein: CATSGTQGQETQYF.

In this sample, this clone turned up once. The genes are TRBV7-9 and TRBJ1-4; the D gene is possibly TRBD1 (5 bases). The V end was cut by 7 bases, the J end by 4 bases, with 10 bases between. Per germline, CDR1 SEHNR and CDR2 FQNEAQ (reference sequence). This CDR3 region has 13 residues. CDR3 amino acids: CASKRGSNEKLFF. DNA for the CDR3: TGTGCCAGCAAGAGGGGAAGTAATGAAAAACTGTTTTTT.